This TCR beta chain was identified in a study of blood T cell repertoires in COVID-19. Study background: Samples representing acute and convalescent COVID-19 were sourced from the United States, Italy and Spain. PBMCs, B-cell-depleted T cells, or T cells provided the cDNA or gDNA that made up the material.

Per the original data handling: Reference gene primer amplification in the assay estimated nucleated cell counts. Some clones are missing from TCRdb's copy, which holds only in-frame ones; the method was immunoSEQ multiplex PCR. The DNA was the basis for D and trimming; V, J and clone size are from that table. The sample lists around 63,000 clones; roughly 80% were seen once. The germline V gene encodes CDR1 SGHTA and CDR2 FQGNSA. The V and J ends lost 5 bases and 5 bases respectively, with 24 bases between them. CDR3 length: 17 residues. The genes are TRBV7-2 and TRBJ1-1; D ambiguous. Sequencing was carried out using peripheral blood. This clonotype was sampled from a woman in her 70s with acute or convalescent COVID-19. The CDR3 is CASSPPGPSWRKTEAFF. For the CDR3, the DNA is TGTGCCAGCAGCCCTCCGGGTCCCTCCTGGCGGAAAACTGAAGCTTTCTTT. Complete variable domain (other parts from reference TRBV7-2 and TRBJ1-1): GAGVSQSPSNKVTEKGKDVELRCDPISGHTALYWYRQSLGQGLEFLIYFQGNSAPDKSGLPSDRFSAERTGGSVSTLTIQRTQQEDSAVYLCASSPPGPSWRKTEAFFGQGTRLTVV.